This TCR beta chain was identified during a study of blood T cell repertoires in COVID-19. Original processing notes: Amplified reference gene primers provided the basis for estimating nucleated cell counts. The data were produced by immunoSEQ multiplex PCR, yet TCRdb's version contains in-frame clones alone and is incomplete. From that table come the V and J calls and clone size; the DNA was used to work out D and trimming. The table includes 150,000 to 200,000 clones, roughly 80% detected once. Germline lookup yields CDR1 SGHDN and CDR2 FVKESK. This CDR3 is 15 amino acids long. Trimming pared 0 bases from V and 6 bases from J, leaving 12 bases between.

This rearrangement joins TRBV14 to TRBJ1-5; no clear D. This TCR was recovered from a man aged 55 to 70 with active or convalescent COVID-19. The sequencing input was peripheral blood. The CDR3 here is CASSQDHIAGQPQHF. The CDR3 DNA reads TGTGCCAGCAGCCAAGATCATATAGCCGGTCAGCCCCAGCATTTT.